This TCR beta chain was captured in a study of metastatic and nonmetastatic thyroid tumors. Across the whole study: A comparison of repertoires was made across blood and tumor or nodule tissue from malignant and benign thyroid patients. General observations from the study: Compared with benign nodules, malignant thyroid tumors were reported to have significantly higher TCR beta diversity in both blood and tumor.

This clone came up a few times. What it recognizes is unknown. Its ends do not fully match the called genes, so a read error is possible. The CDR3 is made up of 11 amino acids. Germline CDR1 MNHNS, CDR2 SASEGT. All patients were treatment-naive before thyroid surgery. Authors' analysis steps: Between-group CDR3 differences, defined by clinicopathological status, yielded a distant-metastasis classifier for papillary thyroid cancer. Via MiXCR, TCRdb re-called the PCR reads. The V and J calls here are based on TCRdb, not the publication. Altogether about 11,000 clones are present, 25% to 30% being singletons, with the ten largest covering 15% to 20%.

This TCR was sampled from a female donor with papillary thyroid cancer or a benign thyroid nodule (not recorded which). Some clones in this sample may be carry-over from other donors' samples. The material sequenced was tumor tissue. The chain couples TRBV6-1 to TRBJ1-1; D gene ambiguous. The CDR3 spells CASSVIEEAFF. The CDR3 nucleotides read TGTGCCAGCAGTGTAATTGAGGAAGCCTTCTTT.